The 6 T cell receptor beta chains reported below all come from one sample, sequenced in a study of T cell clonality in common variable immunodeficiency. Sequencing used immunoSEQ multiplex PCR; TCRdb keeps in-frame clones, though not all of them. The repertoire yields 30,000 to 40,000 clones, none seen only once; the top ten contain 2.5% to 3%. Sequences were obtained from peripheral blood mononuclear cells. These receptors came from a person aged 18 to 75 in good health.

This clone was recorded at least ten times. The read ends 3 residues early relative to the CDR3; the germline J gene fills the gap. The chain recombines TRBV29-1 with TRBJ2-1; 9 positions match TRBD2. This CDR3 spans 17 amino acids. Looked up from germline, CDR1 is SQVTM and CDR2 is ANQGSEA. Unmatched junction bases numbered 18, after V lost 5 bases and J lost 7 bases. The part of the CDR3 DNA that was read is TGCAGCGTTCGCCAACCATTTTCGGCGGGAGGGCGGAATGAG. Translating gives CSVRQPFSAGGRNE. The entire CDR3 protein is CSVRQPFSAGGRNEQFF.

This clone was detected ten times or more. The read terminates 3 residues ahead of where the CDR3 ends, so the germline J gene completes it. This sequence joins TRBV12-3 or TRBV12-4 and TRBJ1-2, with a weak D call TRBD1 (5 bases). The CDR3 has 15 residues. The germline V and J ends were trimmed by 3 bases and 5 bases, with 16 bases remaining between them. The CDR3 loop reads CASSLLRQSLYGYTF. The CDR3 DNA, read in part, is TGTGCCAGCAGTTTGTTACGACAGAGCCTTTATGGC.

This clone was detected many times. The CDR3 end lies 3 residues beyond the end of the read and is filled in from the germline J gene. The chain has TRBV23-1 and TRBJ1-1; D is ambiguous. TRBV23-1 is marked as an open reading frame, function uncertain. The CDR3 is 15 amino acids. CDR3 protein: CASSHLKDPRAGAFF. CDR3 bases read: TGCGCCAGCAGTCACCTTAAGGACCCGAGGGCGGGA.

This clone was counted ten times or more. The DNA ends 3 residues before the CDR3 does, and the rest of the CDR3 is filled in from the germline J gene. This chain joins TRBV6-2 or TRBV6-3 and TRBJ2-1; possibly TRBD2 for D (5 bases). Germline V gene lookup returns CDR1 MNHEY and CDR2 SVGEGT. The CDR3 totals 14 residues. Trimming removed 8 bases at V and 5 bases at J, with 16 bases between. The CDR3 sequence is CASHTGSSHNEQFF. The part of the CDR3 DNA that was read is TGTGCCAGCCACACGGGGAGTTCCCACAATGAG.

In its sample, this clone was seen many times. Sequencing ends 3 residues short of the CDR3 end; the germline J gene provides the rest. This sequence joins TRBV5-6 and TRBJ2-4; TRBD2 matches at 7 bases. Looked up from germline, CDR1 is SGHDT and CDR2 is YYEEEE. CDR3 length: 14 amino acids. Germline trimming cut 3 bases from V and 6 bases from J; bases unmatched to any gene: 6. Partial CDR3 DNA: TGTGCCAGCAGCTCCCTTCGCGGGGGAAACATT. It codes for CASSSLRGGNI. The full CDR3 protein reads CASSSLRGGNIQYF.

This clone was counted at least ten times. The read ends 3 residues shy of where the CDR3 ends; the end is completed using the germline J gene. J is TRBJ2-7 and V is TRBV7-2; unclear D gene. V gave up 5 bases and J gave up 5 bases, with 16 bases separating them. The germline CDR1 and CDR2 sequences are SGHTA and FQGNSA. CDR3 length equals 14 residues. The CDR3 here is CASSPFGPANEQYF. The covered CDR3 bases are TGTGCCAGCAGCCCTTTTGGGCCGGCCAACGAG.